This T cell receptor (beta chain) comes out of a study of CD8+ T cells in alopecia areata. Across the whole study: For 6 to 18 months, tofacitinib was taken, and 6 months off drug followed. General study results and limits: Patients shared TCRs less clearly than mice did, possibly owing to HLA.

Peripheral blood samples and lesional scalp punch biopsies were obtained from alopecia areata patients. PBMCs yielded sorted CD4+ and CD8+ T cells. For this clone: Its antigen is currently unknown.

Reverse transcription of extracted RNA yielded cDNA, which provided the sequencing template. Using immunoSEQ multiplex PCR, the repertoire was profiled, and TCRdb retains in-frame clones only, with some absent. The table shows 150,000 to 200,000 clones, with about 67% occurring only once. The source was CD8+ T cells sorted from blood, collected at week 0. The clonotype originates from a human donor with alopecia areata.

The CDR3 region is CSVEAGGTDGYTF. The CDR3 nucleotides read TGCAGCGTTGAGGCAGGGGGCACGGATGGCTACACCTTC. V usage is TRBV29-1 and J usage is TRBJ1-2, with TRBD1 matching 8 bases. The length of the CDR3 is 13 residues. Germline loops: CDR1 SQVTM, CDR2 ANQGSEA. After removal of 3 bases from V and 6 bases from J, the junction contained 6 bases not matched to a gene. Filled out from reference TRBV29-1 and TRBJ1-2, the complete variable domain reads SAVISQKPSRDICQRGTSLTIQCQVDSQVTMMFWYRQQPGQSLTLIATANQGSEATYESGFVIDKFPISRPNLTFSTLTVSNMSPEDSSIYLCSVEAGGTDGYTFGSGTRLTVV.